These 30 T cell receptor beta chains were all obtained from the same sample, sequenced in a study of vaccination effects on CD4 cells after COVID-19. Method: immunoSEQ multiplex PCR; TCRdb's copy keeps in-frame clones and lacks some. The table includes 21,000 or so clones, about 72% detected once. Expansion with viral peptide pools was applied to antigen-specific CD4+ T cells by the ViraFEST assay prior to sequencing. Culture lasted around eleven days before CD4+ T cell isolation. Participants received two doses of either the BNT162b2 or mRNA-1273 vaccine. No antigens are known for them. The sequenced sample was CD4+ T cells from PBMCs cultured with HCoV-229E spike peptides, obtained after COVID-19 vaccination. These receptors were obtained from a human donor who received a COVID-19 vaccine.

The rearrangement joins TRBV2 to TRBJ1-1, with TRBD1 as a possible D gene (6 bases). Trimming stripped 2 bases from V and 1 base from J, with 14 bases between. This CDR3 has 16 amino acids. Germline lookup yields CDR1 SNHLY and CDR2 FYNNEI. CDR3 nucleotide sequence: TGTGCCAGCAGTGAATCGCTAGGAGGGGGGAACACTGAAGCTTTCTTT. Translating gives CASSESLGGGNTEAFF. Using reference TRBV2 and TRBJ1-1 for the parts outside the CDR3, the full variable domain is EPEVTQTPSHQVTQMGQEVILRCVPISNHLYFYWYRQILGQKVEFLVSFYNNEISEKSEIFDDQFSVERPDGSNFTLKIRSTKLEDSAMYFCASSESLGGGNTEAFFGQGTRLTVV.

The V and J genes are TRBV6-5 and TRBJ1-2; no clear D. Germline V lookup: CDR1 MNHEY, CDR2 SVGAGI. CDR3 size: 13 residues. V was shortened by 4 bases and J by 3 bases, with 9 bases between the two germline ends. CDR3 in DNA: TGTGCCAGCAGTTCCGGGAGGCACTATGGCTACACCTTC. Translation: CASSSGRHYGYTF.

This sequence joins TRBV15 and TRBJ1-5, with D hard to call. The germline V gene has CDR1 LNHNV and CDR2 YYDKDF (reference sequence). The CDR3 runs to 12 residues. V shed 0 bases and J shed 6 bases, with 3 bases lying between them. The DNA for the CDR3 is TGTGCCACCAGCAGAGATCGTCAGCCCCAGCATTTT. It specifies CATSRDRQPQHF.

The V call is TRBV19, the J call TRBJ1-1; weak D call: TRBD1 (5 bases). Germline CDR1 reads LNHDA; CDR2 reads SQIVND (reference sequence). Trimming removed 5 bases at V and 3 bases at J, with 13 bases between. The CDR3 sequence is 14 residues long. In DNA form, the CDR3 reads TGTGCCAGTAGTCCCTGGGGGACTTACACTGAAGCTTTCTTT. Translated: CASSPWGTYTEAFF.

V and J are TRBV7-2 and TRBJ1-1, with D uncertain. Germline CDR1 reads SGHTA; CDR2 reads FQGNSA. The V gene lost 5 bases and the J gene lost 0 bases, with 16 bases spanning the gap. The CDR3 has 16 residues. CDR3 amino acids: CASSPGTGGLNTEAFF. The CDR3 DNA reads TGTGCCAGCAGCCCGGGAACCGGAGGGTTGAACACTGAAGCTTTCTTT.

This clone occurred a few times. V and J are TRBV14 and TRBJ2-2; TRBD1 agrees at 7 bases. The CDR3 consists of 16 residues. Germline V gene lookup returns CDR1 SGHDN and CDR2 FVKESK. The J segment lost 2 bases and the V segment lost 1 base, leaving 4 bases of the junction unmatched. The CDR3 DNA reads TGTGCCAGCAGCCAAGTTGCAGGGGGAAACACCGGGGAGCTGTTTTTT. It codes for CASSQVAGGNTGELFF.

The chain uses TRBV2 and TRBJ2-7; TRBD2 aligns across 10 bases. CDR3 length: 17 amino acids. Germline V gene sequence: CDR1 SNHLY, CDR2 FYNNEI. The V and J ends lost 0 bases and 2 bases, in that order; junction bases with no gene match: 7. CDR3 protein: CASSEASTSGLAYEQYF. As DNA, the CDR3 is TGTGCCAGCAGTGAAGCGTCGACTAGCGGGTTGGCCTACGAGCAGTACTTC. Full variable domain (rest looked up from reference TRBV2 and TRBJ2-7): EPEVTQTPSHQVTQMGQEVILRCVPISNHLYFYWYRQILGQKVEFLVSFYNNEISEKSEIFDDQFSVERPDGSNFTLKIRSTKLEDSAMYFCASSEASTSGLAYEQYFGPGTRLTVT.

This clone has more than one count but fewer than ten. This chain joins TRBV19 and TRBJ1-1; D is unresolved. CDR1 is LNHDA and CDR2 is SQIVND in the germline V gene (reference sequence). V gave up 7 bases and J gave up 5 bases, with 8 bases separating them. The CDR3 covers 11 residues. The CDR3 DNA is TGTGCCAGTAAGGGAGGAACTGAAGCTTTCTTT. This encodes CASKGGTEAFF.

This chain joins TRBV5-4 and TRBJ2-5; D may be TRBD1 (6 bases). Germline V gene lookup returns CDR1 SGHNT and CDR2 YYREEE (reference sequence). The CDR3 spans 15 residues. Trimming shortened V by 4 bases and J by 2 bases, and 15 bases separated the two germline ends. The CDR3 DNA reads as TGTGCCAGCAGCAGGGGGACGGACACTCAAGAGACCCAGTACTTC. Protein sequence: CASSRGTDTQETQYF.

This chain connects TRBV9 to TRBJ2-7; 8 nucleotides align to TRBD2. Looked up from germline, CDR1 is SGDLS and CDR2 is YYNGEE. After removal of 4 bases from V and 2 bases from J, the junction contained 11 bases not matched to a gene. The CDR3 covers 16 residues. The CDR3 DNA is TGTGCCAGCAGCCCCCTCGGAGTAGCGGGACCCTACGAGCAGTACTTC. Its translation is CASSPLGVAGPYEQYF.

This clone was detected a few times. V gene TRBV7-7 combines with J gene TRBJ2-1; no firm D call. Trimming removed 4 bases from V and 4 bases from J, with 8 bases in between. Germline loops: CDR1 SSHAT, CDR2 FNYEAQ (reference sequence). This CDR3 region has 13 residues. CDR3 DNA sequence: TGTGCCAGCAGCTCCCGAGAATACAATGAGCAGTTCTTC. Translated: CASSSREYNEQFF. Combining the CDR3 with reference TRBV7-7 and TRBJ2-1 gives the whole variable domain GAGVSQSPRYKVTKRGQDVTLRCDPISSHATLYWYQQALGQGPEFLTYFNYEAQPDKSGLPSDRFSAERPEGSISTLTIQRTEQRDSAMYRCASSSREYNEQFFGPGTRLTVL.

For the CDR3, the DNA is TGTGCCAGCAGTGAAGGGTTCTCCTACGAGCAGTACTTC. It codes for CASSEGFSYEQYF. The chain employs TRBV2 and TRBJ2-7; D unclear. Germline assignment: CDR1 SNHLY and CDR2 FYNNEI. Trimming took 1 base from V and 0 from J, leaving 4 bases between them. This CDR3 region has 13 residues.

This clone was counted between two and nine times. The chain uses TRBV5-5 and TRBJ1-5; a weak D match, TRBD1 (5 bases). There are 15 residues in the CDR3. Deletions cut 2 bases from V and 0 bases from J, with 9 bases between. CDR1 is SGHKS, CDR2 YYEKEE, per germline (reference sequence). The CDR3 reads CASSLLGDSNQPQHF. The CDR3 DNA reads as TGTGCCAGCAGCTTATTAGGGGATAGCAATCAGCCCCAGCATTTT.

This chain links TRBV5-4 with TRBJ2-3; 11 bases are a match to TRBD2. Germline V gives CDR1 SGHNT, CDR2 YYREEE (reference sequence). V dropped 4 bases and J dropped 6; count of bases not matched to a gene: 13. The CDR3 is made up of 17 amino acids. The CDR3 spells CASSPKLTSGSGDTQYF. Here the CDR3 DNA reads TGTGCCAGCAGCCCTAAACTAACTAGCGGGAGTGGGGATACGCAGTATTTT.

This chain joins TRBV3-1 (or the pseudogene TRBV3-2) and TRBJ2-2; a possible D gene is TRBD2 (5 bases). The CDR3 totals 16 residues. V lost 5 bases to trimming and J lost 4 bases, with 17 bases between them. Germline V gene data show CDR1 as LGHDT and CDR2 as YNNKEL (reference sequence). CDR3 amino acids: CASSYYNTAGTGELFF. The CDR3 DNA sequence: TGTGCCAGCAGCTATTATAATACGGCGGGCACCGGGGAGCTGTTTTTT.

This clone has only one observation. The V call is TRBV11-1, the J call TRBJ2-1; D gene uncertain. The CDR3 spans 16 residues. Trimming pared 0 bases from V and 0 bases from J, leaving 9 bases between. Germline assignment: CDR1 SGHAT and CDR2 FQDESV (reference sequence). The CDR3 loop reads CASSLAFTSSYNEQFF. CDR3 bases: TGTGCCAGCAGCTTAGCTTTCACGAGCTCCTACAATGAGCAGTTCTTC. Filled out from reference TRBV11-1 and TRBJ2-1, the complete variable domain reads EAEVAQSPRYKITEKSQAVAFWCDPISGHATLYWYRQILGQGPELLVQFQDESVVDDSQLPKDRFSAERLKGVDSTLKIQPAELGDSAMYLCASSLAFTSSYNEQFFGPGTRLTVL.

The chain is built from TRBV5-1 and TRBJ2-5; tentatively, D is TRBD1 (6 bases). V was shortened by 2 bases and J by 3 bases, with 8 bases between the two germline ends. In germline, CDR1 is SGHRS, CDR2 YFSETQ. The CDR3 contains 13 residues. CDR3 sequence: CASSFGQKETQYF. CDR3 bases: TGCGCCAGCAGCTTTGGACAGAAAGAGACCCAGTACTTC.

This sequence joins TRBV10-3 and TRBJ2-7; D is unclear. The V end was cut by 10 bases, the J end by 0 bases, with 10 bases between. Germline loops: CDR1 ENHRY, CDR2 SYGVKD. CDR3 length: 12 amino acids. The CDR3 sequence: CATGPDSYEQYF. The CDR3 region has the DNA TGTGCCACCGGGCCAGACTCCTACGAGCAGTACTTC.

V and J are TRBV5-1 and TRBJ2-3; TRBD2 matches 9 bases. Germline-derived CDR1 and CDR2 are SGHRS and YFSETQ. V was clipped by 1 base and J by 2 bases; unmatched bases: 2. The CDR3 consists of 15 residues. CDR3 loop: CASSLLAGDTDTQYF. As DNA, the CDR3 is TGCGCCAGCAGCTTGTTAGCGGGGGACACAGATACGCAGTATTTT. The whole variable domain, remainder taken from reference TRBV5-1 and TRBJ2-3, is KAGVTQTPRYLIKTRGQQVTLSCSPISGHRSVSWYQQTPGQGLQFLFEYFSETQRNKGNFPGRFSGRQFSNSRSEMNVSTLELGDSALYLCASSLLAGDTDTQYFGPGTRLTVL.

This sequence joins TRBV7-9 and TRBJ1-5; the D is unclear. CDR3 length equals 14 residues. Trimming cost V 1 base and J 1 base, with 5 bases left between them. Germline V gene sequence: CDR1 SEHNR, CDR2 FQNEAQ (reference sequence). The chain's CDR3 is CASSLERSNQPQHF. The CDR3 DNA reads TGTGCCAGCAGCTTAGAGCGAAGCAATCAGCCCCAGCATTTT.

V and J are TRBV5-1 and TRBJ2-1; no reliable D call. Germline V gene data show CDR1 as SGHRS and CDR2 as YFSETQ. CDR3 length equals 14 residues. Trimming stripped 0 bases from V and 9 bases from J, with 13 bases between. The CDR3 here is CASSLVPPGGEQFF. The CDR3 DNA reads as TGCGCCAGCAGCTTGGTCCCCCCCGGCGGTGAGCAGTTCTTC.

V usage is TRBV5-8 and J usage is TRBJ1-1; no clear D. With 0 bases removed from V and 3 bases from J, the gap between germline ends came to 9 bases. This CDR3 comprises 14 residues. CDR1 is SGHTS and CDR2 is YDEGEE in the germline V gene. DNA of the CDR3: TGTGCCAGCAGCTTGGGGTTTTCTCACACTGAAGCTTTCTTT. This codes for CASSLGFSHTEAFF.

The chain joins TRBV9 to TRBJ2-1; no clear D. The length of the CDR3 is 16 residues. Germline V gives CDR1 SGDLS, CDR2 YYNGEE. V lost 1 base to trimming and J lost 7 bases, with 18 bases between them. As DNA, the CDR3 is TGTGCCAGCAGCGTACAATCAGACTTAATACCGAATGAGCAGTTCTTC. Encoded protein: CASSVQSDLIPNEQFF.

The CDR3 sequence: CASSLVRGTEAFF. CDR3 coding DNA: TGTGCCAGCAGCTTAGTAAGGGGGACTGAAGCTTTCTTT. This chain connects TRBV11-2 to TRBJ1-1; a weak D match, TRBD1 (6 bases). Germline CDR1 SGHAT, CDR2 FQNNGV. This CDR3 has 13 amino acids. With 1 base removed from V and 5 bases from J, the gap between germline ends came to 8 bases.

The rearrangement uses TRBV5-1 and TRBJ1-4; tentatively, D is TRBD1 (5 bases). From germline, CDR1 is SGHRS and CDR2 YFSETQ. CDR3 length: 14 residues. With 4 bases removed from V and 3 bases from J, the gap between germline ends came to 10 bases. Here the CDR3 reads CASSLGASNEKLFF. The CDR3 region has the DNA TGCGCCAGCAGCCTAGGGGCCTCTAATGAAAAACTGTTTTTT.

DNA of the CDR3: TGTGCCAGCAGCTTGGGGGTACTAGCCGTAGAGACCCAGTACTTC. Its translation: CASSLGVLAVETQYF. The chain is built from TRBV5-6 and TRBJ2-5, with D tentatively TRBD2 (6 bases). The germline V and J ends were trimmed by 0 bases and 4 bases, with 13 bases remaining between them. Looked up from germline, CDR1 is SGHDT and CDR2 is YYEEEE. The CDR3 covers 15 residues.

The table lists this clone with a count of one. This chain connects TRBV6-5 to TRBJ2-7; no firm D call. V lost 6 bases, J lost 6 bases, and 12 bases lay in between. Per germline, CDR1 MNHEY and CDR2 SVGAGI. This CDR3 spans 12 amino acids. CDR3 protein: CASSLTFGEQYF. For the CDR3, the DNA is TGTGCCAGCAGCCTGACTTTTGGCGAGCAGTACTTC.

The chain employs TRBV2 and TRBJ1-6, with D possibly TRBD1 on 6 matching bases. The V gene lost 4 bases and the J gene lost 10 bases, with 14 bases spanning the gap. This CDR3 has 14 amino acids. The V gene's germline CDR1 is SNHLY and CDR2 FYNNEI. CDR3 amino acids: CASSAQGLYSPLHF. The CDR3 coding sequence is TGTGCCAGCAGTGCCCAGGGGTTGTACTCACCCCTCCACTTT. The full variable domain, with the rest looked up from reference TRBV2 and TRBJ1-6, is EPEVTQTPSHQVTQMGQEVILRCVPISNHLYFYWYRQILGQKVEFLVSFYNNEISEKSEIFDDQFSVERPDGSNFTLKIRSTKLEDSAMYFCASSAQGLYSPLHFGNGTRLTVT.

The chain combines TRBV18 with TRBJ2-1, with 7 nucleotides matching TRBD2. The CDR3 loop spans 15 amino acids. CDR1 is KGHSH and CDR2 is LQKENI in the germline V gene. V lost 3 bases and J lost 4; bases outside the gene matches: 6. The CDR3 sequence is CASSPDPGGYNEQFF. Written as DNA, the CDR3 is TGTGCCAGCTCACCTGACCCCGGGGGGTACAATGAGCAGTTCTTC. Together with reference TRBV18 and TRBJ2-1, the CDR3 gives the full variable domain: NAGVMQNPRHLVRRRGQEARLRCSPMKGHSHVYWYRQLPEEGLKFMVYLQKENIIDESGMPKERFSAEFPKEGPSILRIQQVVRGDSAAYFCASSPDPGGYNEQFFGPGTRLTVL.

This chain links TRBV12-3 or TRBV12-4 with TRBJ2-7; no firm D call. The CDR3 spans 11 residues. V was trimmed by 1 base and J by 3 bases, leaving 1 base between them. CDR3 sequence: CASSLVYEQYF. DNA of the CDR3: TGTGCCAGCAGTTTAGTCTACGAGCAGTACTTC.